The 25 T cell receptor beta chains listed next were all sequenced from one sample in a study of beta chain features in type 1 diabetes. Broader study findings: The study found moderately but significantly shorter TCRB CDR3s in all four CD4+ subsets of Type 1 diabetes patients.

Every bit of the isolated RNA underwent reverse transcription, so sequencing read expressed TCRB transcripts. Only in-frame clones appear in the TCRdb table, and some are missing; sequencing was by immunoSEQ multiplex PCR. The sample records under 300,000 clones, roughly 10% being singletons. Which antigens these TCRs recognize remains unknown. Input material: naive CD4+ T cells from blood. These receptors were obtained from a man aged 25-45 years with type 1 diabetes.

V gene TRBV27 combines with J gene TRBJ1-2; 7 nucleotides agree with TRBD1. Trimming took 6 bases from V and 1 from J; bases not matched to a gene: 11. CDR1 is MNHEY, CDR2 SMNVEV, per germline (reference sequence). CDR3 length: 16 amino acids. CDR3 protein: CASSRGGGIINYGYTF. The CDR3 DNA reads TGTGCCAGCAGCCGAGGGGGCGGCATTATTAACTATGGCTACACCTTC.

This clone was recorded a few times. Written as DNA, the CDR3 is TGCGCCAGGCGGGGGAGGGAGACCCAGTACTTC. It encodes CARRGRETQYF. The chain couples TRBV23-1 to TRBJ2-5; 7 bases are a match to TRBD2. TRBV23-1 is an open reading frame whose function is uncertain. The CDR3 is 11 amino acids. After removal of 9 bases from V and 5 bases from J, the junction contained 3 bases not matched to a gene.

CDR3 in amino acids: CASSVRGTEAFF. The CDR3 DNA reads as TGTGCCAGCAGCGTCAGGGGAACTGAAGCTTTCTTT. The J gene is TRBJ1-1, the V gene TRBV7-2, with TRBD1 as a possible D gene (6 bases). V was trimmed by 5 bases and J by 5 bases, leaving 9 bases between them. The length of the CDR3 is 12 residues. Per germline, CDR1 SGHTA and CDR2 FQGNSA.

This clone was counted between two and nine times. This sequence joins TRBV7-2 and TRBJ2-3; D remains unclear. CDR3 length: 13 residues. V lost 3 bases and J lost 4, with 8 bases in between. CDR1 and CDR2 from the germline V gene are SGHTA and FQGNSA. This chain's CDR3 is CASSFYSADTQYF. DNA of the CDR3: TGTGCCAGCAGCTTCTATTCGGCAGATACGCAGTATTTT.

This rearrangement joins TRBV28 to TRBJ1-2; 7 nucleotides agree with TRBD1. The CDR3 loop spans 13 amino acids. CDR1 MDHEN and CDR2 SYDVKM come from the germline V gene. The V segment lost 1 base and the J segment 8 bases; nucleotides outside the gene matches: 4. DNA for the CDR3: TGTGCCAGCAGTTTATCGGCAGGGGGGGGCTACACCTTC. Protein product: CASSLSAGGGYTF.

This clone has a handful of counts. The rearrangement links TRBV5-1 to TRBJ2-2; D gene ambiguous. Trimming pared 0 bases from V and 1 base from J, leaving 4 bases between. Per the germline V gene, CDR1 is SGHRS and CDR2 is YFSETQ. The CDR3 extends over 14 amino acids. The DNA of the CDR3 is TGCGCCAGCAGCTTGGATCTGAACACCGGGGAGCTGTTTTTT. Protein product: CASSLDLNTGELFF. The entire variable domain, with the rest obtained from reference TRBV5-1 and TRBJ2-2, is as follows: KAGVTQTPRYLIKTRGQQVTLSCSPISGHRSVSWYQQTPGQGLQFLFEYFSETQRNKGNFPGRFSGRQFSNSRSEMNVSTLELGDSALYLCASSLDLNTGELFFGEGSRLTVL.

There are a few counts of this clone. Here the CDR3 reads CASRSAGGQTYNEQFF. The CDR3 DNA reads as TGTGCCAGCCGTTCAGCGGGTGGGCAAACGTACAATGAGCAGTTCTTC. V and J are TRBV6-5 and TRBJ2-1, with D possibly matching TRBD2 (6 bases). CDR1 is MNHEY and CDR2 is SVGAGI in the germline V gene. Trimming pared 8 bases from V and 4 bases from J, leaving 21 bases between. The CDR3 is 16 amino acids.

This clone was observed a handful of times. The J gene is TRBJ2-1, the V gene TRBV6-6; 9 bases are shared with TRBD2. J gave up 2 bases and V 2 bases, and 1 base lay outside the gene matches. CDR1 and CDR2 from the germline V gene are MNHNY and SVGAGI (reference sequence). The CDR3 length is 15 residues. The CDR3 DNA follows: TGTGCCAGCAGTTACAGCGGGGGGCCCTACAATGAGCAGTTCTTC. It codes for CASSYSGGPYNEQFF.

The chain carries TRBV11-1 and TRBJ1-1; D is unresolved. Germline V CDR1 and CDR2: SGHAT, FQDESV (reference sequence). V lost 5 bases and J 4 bases, leaving 14 bases between the germline ends. The CDR3 runs to 14 residues. The chain's CDR3 is CASSPEDYATEAFF. The CDR3 coding sequence is TGTGCCAGCAGCCCCGAGGACTACGCCACTGAAGCTTTCTTT.

The sample holds a few counts of this clone. J is TRBJ1-5 and V is TRBV7-2, with D uncertain. V lost 0 bases, J lost 1 base, and 10 bases lay in between. The CDR3 runs 16 residues. The germline V gene has CDR1 SGHTA and CDR2 FQGNSA. CDR3 residues: CASSLASSRSNQPQHF. DNA of the CDR3: TGTGCCAGCAGCTTAGCTTCCTCCAGGAGCAATCAGCCCCAGCATTTT.

V is TRBV5-1 and J is TRBJ2-1, with D perhaps matching TRBD2 (9 bases). The CDR3 length is 16 residues. Germline V gene sequence: CDR1 SGHRS, CDR2 YFSETQ. Trimming stripped 4 bases from V and 7 bases from J, with 21 bases between. CDR3 loop: CASSPQGASGANEQFF. Written as DNA, the CDR3 is TGCGCCAGCAGCCCTCAGGGGGCTAGCGGGGCGAATGAGCAGTTCTTC.

The chain has TRBV14 and TRBJ2-2; D gene uncertain. CDR3 length equals 12 residues. Trimming left V 4 bases short and J 9 bases short, with 9 bases between. The germline gives CDR1 SGHDN, CDR2 FVKESK. The CDR3 coding sequence is TGTGCCAGCAGCCGCTATCCCCGGGAGCTGTTTTTT. It is translated as CASSRYPRELFF.

On this clone itself: At one of its ends the junction is not consistent with the germline gene, which may arise from a read error. The DNA of the CDR3 is TGCGCCAGCATTCAAGGGACAGCCTTGCACGAGCAGTACTTC. As protein: CASIQGTALHEQYF. V and J are TRBV23-1 and TRBJ2-7, with 7 bases lining up with TRBD1. TRBV23-1 is labeled an ORF, and its function is uncertain. The CDR3 spans 14 residues.

This chain connects TRBV7-2 to TRBJ2-7; D is possibly TRBD2 (6 bases). This CDR3 comprises 13 residues. Trimming removed 1 base from V and 3 bases from J, with 7 bases in between. CDR1 and CDR2 from the germline V gene are SGHTA and FQGNSA. The CDR3 reads CASSLEEGYEQYF. CDR3 nucleotide sequence: TGTGCCAGCAGCTTAGAGGAGGGCTACGAGCAGTACTTC.

This clone came up a few times. The chain couples TRBV6-5 to TRBJ2-7; 10 bases agree with TRBD1. The CDR3 has 14 residues. Looked up from germline, CDR1 is MNHEY and CDR2 is SVGAGI. The V gene end was trimmed by 5 bases and the J gene end by 5 bases; junction bases not matched to a gene: 6. The CDR3 coding sequence is TGTGCCAGCAGTAACCGGGACAGGGGCCACGAGCAGTACTTC. It codes for CASSNRDRGHEQYF.

This chain links TRBV7-2 with TRBJ2-7; 11 bases agree with TRBD2. This CDR3 spans 17 amino acids. Germline V gene lookup returns CDR1 SGHTA and CDR2 FQGNSA. Unmatched junction bases numbered 9, after V lost 4 bases and J lost 1 base. CDR3 in amino acids: CASSSRRLAGTSYEQYF. Written as DNA, the CDR3 is TGTGCCAGCAGCTCACGCAGACTAGCGGGGACTTCCTACGAGCAGTACTTC.

This clone was seen only a few times. The rearrangement joins TRBV30 to TRBJ1-1; a weak D match, TRBD1 (5 bases). The V gene lost 2 bases and the J gene lost 0 bases, with 7 bases spanning the gap. The CDR3 spans 13 residues. Germline CDR1 reads GTSNPN; CDR2 reads SVGIG (reference sequence). CDR3 sequence: CAWSWGMNTEAFF. The CDR3 DNA reads TGTGCCTGGAGTTGGGGCATGAACACTGAAGCTTTCTTT. The full variable domain, completed using reference TRBV30 and TRBJ1-1, is SQTIHQWPATLVQPVGSPLSLECTVEGTSNPNLYWYRQAAGRGLQLLFYSVGIGQISSEVPQNLSASRPQDRQFILSSKKLLLSDSGFYLCAWSWGMNTEAFFGQGTRLTVV.

This rearrangement joins TRBV11-2 to TRBJ2-7; the match to TRBD1 covers 9 bases. The trim removed 1 base at V and 2 bases at J, leaving 3 bases unmatched. Germline V gene lookup returns CDR1 SGHAT and CDR2 FQNNGV. The CDR3 totals 15 residues. CDR3 DNA: TGTGCCAGCAGCTTAGGGAGGACAGGGGCCTACGAGCAGTACTTC. As protein: CASSLGRTGAYEQYF. The full variable domain, rest sourced from reference TRBV11-2 and TRBJ2-7, is EAGVAQSPRYKIIEKRQSVAFWCNPISGHATLYWYQQILGQGPKLLIQFQNNGVVDDSQLPKDRFSAERLKGVDSTLKIQPAKLEDSAVYLCASSLGRTGAYEQYFGPGTRLTVT.

This clone turned up a few times. The V gene is TRBV5-1, the J gene TRBJ2-5; maybe TRBD1 (6 bases). V was cut by 0 bases and J by 2 bases, with 14 bases left in between. The V gene's germline CDR1 is SGHRS and CDR2 YFSETQ. CDR3 length equals 16 residues. CDR3 region: CASSLGLGQLQETQYF. The CDR3, as DNA: TGCGCCAGCAGCTTGGGCCTGGGACAACTGCAAGAGACCCAGTACTTC.

This clone was counted a few times. The chain couples TRBV18 to TRBJ2-1; TRBD2 matches at 8 bases. CDR1 and CDR2 (germline): KGHSH, LQKENI. The CDR3 has 16 amino acids. V shed 3 bases and J 3 bases; nucleotides not matched to a gene: 7. DNA for the CDR3: TGTGCCAGCTCACCCCCGGGAGGGGCCGGCTACAATGAGCAGTTCTTC. The encoded protein is CASSPPGGAGYNEQFF.

This clone occurred a few times. The chain carries TRBV11-2 and TRBJ2-5; 7 nucleotides align to TRBD2. CDR1 and CDR2 (germline): SGHAT, FQNNGV. The ends lost 1 base at V and 2 bases at J; junction bases unmatched: 7. The CDR3 runs 16 residues. The CDR3 DNA reads TGTGCCAGCAGCTTAGGGCTCGGGGGGTCGCAAGAGACCCAGTACTTC. This encodes CASSLGLGGSQETQYF.

A few counts support this clone. The CDR3 DNA reads as TGTGCCAGCATCATGACAGGTCCTCTTCGTAGGGGTCAGCCCCAGCATTTT. This gives the protein CASIMTGPLRRGQPQHF. The chain couples TRBV14 to TRBJ1-5; TRBD1 might be the D (6 bases). Looked up from germline, CDR1 is SGHDN and CDR2 is FVKESK. V lost 7 bases, J lost 6 bases, and 25 bases lay in between. The CDR3 totals 17 residues.

This chain links TRBV4-2 with TRBJ2-1, with 7 bases matching TRBD1. Germline V gene data show CDR1 as LGHNA and CDR2 as YNFKEQ. There are 14 residues in the CDR3. V dropped 2 bases and J dropped 6; count of bases not matched to a gene: 4. CDR3 sequence: CASSQKGQTNEQFF. The CDR3 DNA follows: TGTGCCAGCAGCCAAAAGGGACAGACCAATGAGCAGTTCTTC.

CDR3 nucleotide sequence: TGTGCCTCGGGGTCGGGGTACACAGATACGCAGTATTTT. The encoded protein is CASGSGYTDTQYF. The V call is TRBV28, the J call TRBJ2-3, with D tentatively TRBD2 (5 bases). CDR1 MDHEN and CDR2 SYDVKM come from the germline V gene. This CDR3 is built from 13 residues. V was clipped by 11 bases and J by 2 bases, with 14 bases between them.

In its sample, this clone was seen a few times. J is TRBJ1-5 and V is TRBV4-1; D might be TRBD1 (6 bases). With 1 base removed from V and 2 bases from J, the gap between germline ends came to 12 bases. The CDR3 consists of 16 residues. CDR1 is MGHRA and CDR2 is YSYEKL in the germline V gene. As DNA, the CDR3 is TGCGCCAGCAGCCAAGCACCCAGGGGAGGCAATCAGCCCCAGCATTTT. Protein product: CASSQAPRGGNQPQHF.